This TCR beta chain was sequenced in a study of T cell repertoires in cytomegalovirus infection. About the research overall: A matching HLA type, together with CMV infection, was signaled by public TCR beta signatures.

TCRdb recomputed calls from the reads with MiXCR, one row per CDR3 protein. The repertoire holds about 63,000 distinct CDR3 sequences, 20% seen once, with roughly 73% in the top ten. This clonotype appeared a few times. Its target is unknown. There are 13 residues in the CDR3. V was trimmed by 7 bases and J by 2 bases, leaving 11 bases between them. Germline loops: CDR1 MDHEN, CDR2 SYDVKM. J is TRBJ1-1 and V is TRBV28; TRBD1 is a possible D gene (5 bases). The sequence was obtained from a human donor in good health (CMV status not recorded). Some clones in this sample may be carry-over from other donors' samples. The sample was CD8+ T cells from cultured PBMCs, taken from culture after CMV antigen stimulation. CDR3 sequence reads: CASTLTGNTEAFF. Here the CDR3 DNA reads TGTGCCAGCACCCTCACAGGTAACACTGAAGCTTTCTTT.